The entry that follows covers one T cell receptor (beta chain) sequence. This clonotype was detected ten times or more. Its target antigen remains unknown. Base qualities are not at hand, and no much larger clone is one base apart. Instrument on record: Illumina HiSeq 2000. Multiplex PCR amplification was used to generate the TCR beta chain libraries. The amplified TCR beta chain products were analyzed by high-throughput sequencing. TCRdb's own reprocessing of the public reads used fastp at Q25 and MiXCR and kept productive beta chains. Identical CDR3 proteins give one entry, which carries the most common genes and DNA. Within this sample are 190,000 or so distinct CDR3 sequences, with 31% of them counted one time only. The top ten hold over 4% of the sample. This entry belongs to a study of breast tumors, draining lymph nodes, adjacent tissues listed by TCRdb under 2016. Background for the entire study: TCR beta repertoires were compared across tumor, adjacent nontumor tissue and axillary lymph nodes obtained from breast cancer patients. In human breast cancer, the study set out to evaluate how tumor, surrounding tissue and draining lymph node repertoires relate to one another and whether T cells may move between these sites. Study-wide conclusions, independent of this receptor: In luminal-like breast cancer, tumor and nontumor tissue repertoires resembled each other significantly more than in basal-like breast cancer. Tumor T-cell repertoires showed less diversity than lymph node repertoires and more diversity than nontumor tissue repertoires, and tumor T-cell repertoires showed preferential V and J gene usage. The data were judged consistent with most tumor T cells deriving from the lymph node and then expanding within tumor tissue. The conclusion that tumor T cells originate in lymph nodes was framed as consistent with a hypothesis rather than directly demonstrated.

The germline V and J ends show losses of 2 bases and 5 bases respectively, and no gene match explains 6 bases of the junction. CDR1 and CDR2 were assigned from the germline V gene (reference sequence) as DFQATT and SNEGSKA. The CDR3 runs 14 amino acids, cysteine and phenylalanine included. Only the CDR3 DNA stays, 42 bases, in frame from base 1. Lymph node samples were obtained from the axillary draining lymph nodes of breast cancer patients. The chain joins TRBV20-1 to TRBJ1-2, with 9 central nucleotides matching TRBD1. What was sequenced was axillary lymph node tissue. The clonotype comes from a female donor with breast cancer. Some clones in this sample may be carry-over from other donors' samples. The nucleotides read TGCAGTGCTAGATTGGTAGGGACAGGGTATGGCTACACCTTC. It translates to CSARLVGTGYGYTF.